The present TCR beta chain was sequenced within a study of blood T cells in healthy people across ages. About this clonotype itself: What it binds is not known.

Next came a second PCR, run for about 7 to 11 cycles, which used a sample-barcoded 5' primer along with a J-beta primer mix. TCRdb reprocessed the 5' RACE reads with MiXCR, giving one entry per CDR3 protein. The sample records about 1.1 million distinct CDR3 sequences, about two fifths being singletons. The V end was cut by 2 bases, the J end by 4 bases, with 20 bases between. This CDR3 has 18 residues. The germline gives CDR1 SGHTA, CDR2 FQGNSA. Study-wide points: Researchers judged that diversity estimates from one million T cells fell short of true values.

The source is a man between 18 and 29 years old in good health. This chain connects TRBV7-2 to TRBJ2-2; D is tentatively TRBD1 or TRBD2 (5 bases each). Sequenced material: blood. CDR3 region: CASSLSMYEGSSTGELFF. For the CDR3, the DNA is TGTGCCAGCAGCTTATCCATGTACGAGGGGAGCTCCACCGGGGAGCTGTTTTTT.